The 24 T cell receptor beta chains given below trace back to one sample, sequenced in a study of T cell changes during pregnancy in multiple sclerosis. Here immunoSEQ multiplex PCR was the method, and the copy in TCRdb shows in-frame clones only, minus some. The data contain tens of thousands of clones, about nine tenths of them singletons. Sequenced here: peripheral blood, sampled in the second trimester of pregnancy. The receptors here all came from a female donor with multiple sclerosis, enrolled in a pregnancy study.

The CDR3 is CASGLGDTRAELFF. The CDR3 DNA sequence: TGTGCTAGTGGTTTGGGGGACACCAGGGCTGAACTGTTTTTT. The rearrangement joins TRBV12-5 to TRBJ1-4, with D maybe TRBD1 (6 bases). With 1 base removed from V and 12 bases from J, the gap between germline ends came to 15 bases. The CDR3 extends over 14 amino acids. Germline CDR1 and CDR2: LGHNT and FRNRAP.

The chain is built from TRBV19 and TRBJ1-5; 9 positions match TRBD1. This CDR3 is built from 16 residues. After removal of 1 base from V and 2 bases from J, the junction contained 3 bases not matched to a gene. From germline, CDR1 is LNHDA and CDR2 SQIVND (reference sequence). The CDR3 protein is CASSIAGTGRNQPQHF. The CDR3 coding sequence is TGTGCCAGTAGTATAGCCGGGACAGGGCGCAATCAGCCCCAGCATTTT.

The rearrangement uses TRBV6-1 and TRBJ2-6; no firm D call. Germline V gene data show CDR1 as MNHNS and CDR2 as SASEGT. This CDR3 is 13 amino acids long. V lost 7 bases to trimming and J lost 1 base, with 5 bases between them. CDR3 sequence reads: CASIPSGANVLTF. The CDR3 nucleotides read TGTGCCAGCATCCCATCTGGGGCCAACGTCCTGACTTTC.

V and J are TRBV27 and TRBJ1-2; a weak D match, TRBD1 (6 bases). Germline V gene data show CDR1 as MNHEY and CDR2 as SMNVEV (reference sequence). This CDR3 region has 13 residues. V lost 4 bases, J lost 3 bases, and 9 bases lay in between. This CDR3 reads CASSSQGDYGYTF. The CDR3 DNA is TGTGCCAGCAGTTCACAGGGCGACTATGGCTACACCTTC.

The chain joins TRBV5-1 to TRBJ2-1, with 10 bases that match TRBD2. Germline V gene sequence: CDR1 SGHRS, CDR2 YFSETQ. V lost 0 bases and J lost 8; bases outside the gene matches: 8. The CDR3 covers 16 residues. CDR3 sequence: CASSLANLAGVYEQFF. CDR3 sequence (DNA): TGCGCCAGCAGCTTGGCCAATCTAGCGGGAGTCTATGAGCAGTTCTTC.

DNA for the CDR3: TGTGCCAGCAGCTTCCAGGGGACGATGGGCTACACCTTC. Encoded protein: CASSFQGTMGYTF. The chain recombines TRBV7-9 with TRBJ1-2; tentative D call: TRBD1 (6 bases). Germline V gene lookup returns CDR1 SEHNR and CDR2 FQNEAQ (reference sequence). Trimming removed 3 bases at V and 8 bases at J, with 13 bases between. The CDR3 runs 13 residues.

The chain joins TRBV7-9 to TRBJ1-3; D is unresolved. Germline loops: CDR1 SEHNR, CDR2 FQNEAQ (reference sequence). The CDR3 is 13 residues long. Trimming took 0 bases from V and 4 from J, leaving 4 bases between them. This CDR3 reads CASSLAAGNTIYF. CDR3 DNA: TGTGCCAGCAGCTTAGCGGCCGGAAACACCATATATTTT. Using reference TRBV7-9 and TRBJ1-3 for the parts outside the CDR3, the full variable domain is DTGVSQNPRHKITKRGQNVTFRCDPISEHNRLYWYRQTLGQGPEFLTYFQNEAQLEKSRLLSDRFSAERPKGSFSTLEIQRTEQGDSAMYLCASSLAAGNTIYFGEGSWLTVV.

CDR3 loop: CASTPFWGEKLFF. CDR3 sequence (DNA): TGTGCCAGCACCCCCTTCTGGGGCGAAAAACTGTTTTTT. V and J are TRBV6-1 and TRBJ1-4, with TRBD1 as a possible D gene (5 bases). The CDR3 contains 13 residues. Trimming removed 7 bases at V and 8 bases at J, with 14 bases between. Germline CDR1 is MNHNS and CDR2 is SASEGT.

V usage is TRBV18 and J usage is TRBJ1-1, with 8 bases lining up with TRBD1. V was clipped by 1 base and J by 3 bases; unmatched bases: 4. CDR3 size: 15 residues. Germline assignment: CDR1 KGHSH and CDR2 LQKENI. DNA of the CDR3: TGTGCCAGCTCACCACGTCAGGACAGGGACACTGAAGCTTTCTTT. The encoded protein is CASSPRQDRDTEAFF.

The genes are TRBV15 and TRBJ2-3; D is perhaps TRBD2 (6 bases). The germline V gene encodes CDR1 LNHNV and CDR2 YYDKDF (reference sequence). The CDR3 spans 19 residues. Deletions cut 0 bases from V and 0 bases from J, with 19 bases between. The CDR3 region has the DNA TGTGCCACCAGCAGAGATGTCGGGTTTAGTGGAGGGAGCACAGATACGCAGTATTTT. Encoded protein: CATSRDVGFSGGSTDTQYF.

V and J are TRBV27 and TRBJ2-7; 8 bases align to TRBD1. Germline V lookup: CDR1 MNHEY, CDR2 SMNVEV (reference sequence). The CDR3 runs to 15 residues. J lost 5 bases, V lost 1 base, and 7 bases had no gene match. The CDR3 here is CASSLYLTGEDEQYF. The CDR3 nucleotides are TGTGCCAGCAGTTTATACTTGACAGGGGAGGACGAGCAGTACTTC.

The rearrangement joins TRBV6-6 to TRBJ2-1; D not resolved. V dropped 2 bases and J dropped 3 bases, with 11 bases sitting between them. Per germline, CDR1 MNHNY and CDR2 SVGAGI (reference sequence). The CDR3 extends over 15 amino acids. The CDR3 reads CASSYADILYNEQFF. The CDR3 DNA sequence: TGTGCCAGCAGTTACGCGGATATTCTCTACAATGAGCAGTTCTTC.

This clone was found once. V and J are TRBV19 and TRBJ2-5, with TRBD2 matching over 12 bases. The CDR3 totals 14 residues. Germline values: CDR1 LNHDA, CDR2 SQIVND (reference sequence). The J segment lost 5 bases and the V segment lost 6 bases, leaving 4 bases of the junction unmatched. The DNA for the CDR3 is TGTGCCAGTAGGACTAGCGGGAGTGGCGAGACCCAGTACTTC. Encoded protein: CASRTSGSGETQYF. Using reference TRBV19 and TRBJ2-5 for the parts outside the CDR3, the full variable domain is DGGITQSPKYLFRKEGQNVTLSCEQNLNHDAMYWYRQDPGQGLRLIYYSQIVNDFQKGDIAEGYSVSREKKESFPLTVTSAQKNPTAFYLCASRTSGSGETQYFGPGTRLLVL.

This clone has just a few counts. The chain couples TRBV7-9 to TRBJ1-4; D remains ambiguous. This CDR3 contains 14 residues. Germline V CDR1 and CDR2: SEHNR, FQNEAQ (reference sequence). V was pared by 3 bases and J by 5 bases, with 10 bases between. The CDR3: CASSFSGYNEKLFF. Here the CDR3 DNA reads TGTGCCAGCAGCTTCTCGGGGTACAATGAAAAACTGTTTTTT.

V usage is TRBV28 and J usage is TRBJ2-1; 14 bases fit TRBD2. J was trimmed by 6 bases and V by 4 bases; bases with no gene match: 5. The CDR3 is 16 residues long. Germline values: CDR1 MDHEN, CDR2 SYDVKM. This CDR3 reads CASSSIGTSGSNEQFF. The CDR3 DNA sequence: TGTGCCAGCAGTTCGATCGGGACTAGCGGGAGCAATGAGCAGTTCTTC.

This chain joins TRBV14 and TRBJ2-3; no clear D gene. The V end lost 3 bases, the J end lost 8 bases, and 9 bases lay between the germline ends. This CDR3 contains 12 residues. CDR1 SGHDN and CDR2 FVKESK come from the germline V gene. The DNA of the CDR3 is TGTGCCAGCAGCCAGGGTCGGGTTACGCAGTATTTT. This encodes CASSQGRVTQYF. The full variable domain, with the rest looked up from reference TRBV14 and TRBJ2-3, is EAGVTQFPSHSVIEKGQTVTLRCDPISGHDNLYWYRRVMGKEIKFLLHFVKESKQDESGMPNNRFLAERTGGTYSTLKVQPAELEDSGVYFCASSQGRVTQYFGPGTRLTVL.

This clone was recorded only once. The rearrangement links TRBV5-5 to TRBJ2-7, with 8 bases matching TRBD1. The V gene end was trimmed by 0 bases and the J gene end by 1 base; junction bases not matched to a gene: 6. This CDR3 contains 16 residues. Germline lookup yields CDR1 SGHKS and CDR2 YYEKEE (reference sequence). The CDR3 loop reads CASSLGQGFQSYEQYF. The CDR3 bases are TGTGCCAGCAGCTTGGGACAGGGGTTTCAATCCTACGAGCAGTACTTC.

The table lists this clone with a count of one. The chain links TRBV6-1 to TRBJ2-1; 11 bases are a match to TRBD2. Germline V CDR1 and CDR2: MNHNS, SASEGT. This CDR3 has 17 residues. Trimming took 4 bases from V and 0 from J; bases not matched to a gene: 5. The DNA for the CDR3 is TGTGCCAGCAGTGCCCTAGCGGGGGGTTCCTCCTACAATGAGCAGTTCTTC. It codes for CASSALAGGSSYNEQFF.

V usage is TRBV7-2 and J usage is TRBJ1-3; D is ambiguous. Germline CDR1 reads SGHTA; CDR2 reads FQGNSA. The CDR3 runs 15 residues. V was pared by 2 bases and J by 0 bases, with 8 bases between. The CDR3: CASSLQILSGNTIYF. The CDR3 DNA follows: TGTGCCAGCAGCTTACAGATCCTCTCTGGAAACACCATATATTTT.

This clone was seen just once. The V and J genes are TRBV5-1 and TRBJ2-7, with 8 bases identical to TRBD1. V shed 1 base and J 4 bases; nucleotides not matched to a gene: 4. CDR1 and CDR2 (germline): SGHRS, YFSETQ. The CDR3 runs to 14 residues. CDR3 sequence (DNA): TGCGCCAGCAGCTTGACGGACAGGGTGTACGAGCAGTACTTC. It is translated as CASSLTDRVYEQYF. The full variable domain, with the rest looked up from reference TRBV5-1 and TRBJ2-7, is KAGVTQTPRYLIKTRGQQVTLSCSPISGHRSVSWYQQTPGQGLQFLFEYFSETQRNKGNFPGRFSGRQFSNSRSEMNVSTLELGDSALYLCASSLTDRVYEQYFGPGTRLTVT.

CDR3 in DNA: TGCGCCAGCAGCTTGGGGGACAGCGGCAATCAGCCCCAGCATTTT. Protein: CASSLGDSGNQPQHF. The chain links TRBV5-1 to TRBJ1-5; 7 bases align to TRBD1. The CDR3 totals 15 residues. Germline V gene sequence: CDR1 SGHRS, CDR2 YFSETQ. Losses at the gene ends were 0 bases for V and 2 bases for J; bases not matched to a gene: 2.

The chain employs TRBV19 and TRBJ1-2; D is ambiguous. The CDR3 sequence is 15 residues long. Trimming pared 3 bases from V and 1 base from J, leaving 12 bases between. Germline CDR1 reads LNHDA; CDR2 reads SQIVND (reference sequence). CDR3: CASSIFSDLNYGYTF. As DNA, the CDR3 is TGTGCCAGTAGTATTTTTTCAGATCTTAACTATGGCTACACCTTC.

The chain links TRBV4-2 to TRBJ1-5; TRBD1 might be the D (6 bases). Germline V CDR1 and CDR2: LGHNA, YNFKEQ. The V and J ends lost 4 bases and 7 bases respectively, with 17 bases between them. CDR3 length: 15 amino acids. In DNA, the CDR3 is TGTGCCAGCAGCCGCTTTAACAGGGTAGGGCAGCCCCAGCATTTT. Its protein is CASSRFNRVGQPQHF.

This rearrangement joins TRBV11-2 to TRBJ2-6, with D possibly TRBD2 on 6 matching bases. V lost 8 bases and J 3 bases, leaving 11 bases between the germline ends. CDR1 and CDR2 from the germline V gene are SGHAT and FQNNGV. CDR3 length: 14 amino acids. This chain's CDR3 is CASRGGGGANVLTF. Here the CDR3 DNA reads TGTGCCAGCCGTGGGGGAGGTGGGGCCAACGTCCTGACTTTC.